This TCR beta chain was identified in a study of vaccination effects on CD4 cells after COVID-19. Isolation of CD4+ T cells took place after approximately ten days of culture. Each participant was given two doses of one vaccine (BNT162b2 or mRNA-1273). This CDR3 comprises 17 residues. Concerning this clone itself: Its target is unknown.

Libraries were prepared by immunoSEQ multiplex PCR; TCRdb keeps only in-frame clonotypes and omits some of them. The sample holds 45,000 to 60,000 clones, around 70% seen once. The rearrangement uses TRBV21-1 and TRBJ2-1; the table calls TRBD2, which could not be checked here. TRBV21-1 is flagged as a pseudogene. Material: CD4+ T cells from PBMCs cultured without peptide, obtained after COVID-19 vaccination. The receptor was derived from a human donor who received a COVID-19 vaccine. The CDR3 loop reads CASSKRGAGGPKNEQFF. The CDR3 region has the DNA TGTGCCAGCAGCAAAAGGGGGGCGGGAGGGCCGAAGAATGAGCAGTTCTTC.